This T cell receptor (beta chain) was documented in a study of cytomegalovirus exposure and HLA in healthy donors (dated by TCRdb to about 2017). Broadly, across the study: An earlier analysis of some 620 of the donors reported 276 Gb of sequence data and 117 million unique TCR beta sequences obtained from around 180 million T cells. High-throughput TCR immunosequencing, statistical association of individual TCRs with disease status, and machine learning were combined to predict cytomegalovirus infection status. Across about 370 genotyped donors of the cohort, an average of roughly 250,000 unique TCR beta nucleotide sequences per donor were sequenced, and 15% to 20% of those sequences were non-productive. The study profiled the T cell repertoires of 500 to 800 subjects by immunosequencing and related them to cytomegalovirus serostatus. Rather than drawing on any new phenotypic data, the later analysis identified candidate immune exposures from TCR beta sequences and the way those sequences occurred across donors. Several DR-DQ haplotypes were handled as single units for association and clustering, since linkage in the cohort was strong. A later analysis re-examined previously published TCR beta repertoires from 610 or so donors and added high-resolution HLA genotyping to investigate patterns of TCR occurrence. An early release covering over 500 HLA-typed donors comprised 250 to 350 gigabases of sequencing data and around 85 million unique TCR sequences. Both class I and class II loci were covered by HLA typing, at four-digit resolution. Genome-wide SNP genotypes for about 65% of the roughly 670 donors were used in a later genetic analysis, which treated that subset as a discovery cohort. Among the roughly 400 genotyped donors, approximately 82% belonged to the genetic ancestry cluster associated with self-reported Caucasian donors. A separate validation cohort of approximately 130 different subjects was used in addition to the 666-subject first cohort. Every repertoire in the discovery cohort had been generated on one and the same sequencing platform. An earlier analysis of around 540 of the donors applied high-throughput TCR beta sequencing to assess whether each TCR beta V gene segment acted as functional or pseudogenic. Donor age, sex, ethnicity and CMV serostatus were compiled together with the repertoire data. The study aimed to test whether signatures of past pathogen exposure could be identified by cataloging public T cell receptors. Typing coverage varied by locus: roughly 629-640 donors for A, B, C, DRB1 and DQB1; some 520 for DQA1; about 590 for DPA1; around 450 for DPB1. General study outcomes and caveats: Across donors, most TCR sequences were observed very rarely, whereas some public TCRs were present in many individuals. The only immune exposure information available for the cohort was CMV serostatus. In a later analysis, most CMV-associated TCR beta chains were found to appear HLA-restricted, with HLA associations seemingly driven largely by CMV exposure. A few of the identified cytomegalovirus-associated TCR beta chains were confirmed in vitro to be specific for cytomegalovirus antigens. Cytomegalovirus status was reported to be diagnosed by the classifier with high specificity and sensitivity in both the original and validation cohorts. Because HLA typing was unavailable for some donors at each locus, only the typed subset was used in association tests. Linkage disequilibrium might explain the correlated functional status among segregating V segments, but an unknown experimental factor could not be ruled out. In a later analysis, several top co-occurrence clusters were reported to appear linked to parvovirus B19, influenza, CMV and Epstein-Barr virus. The sequencing pipeline was judged likely to have produced a cluster of highly shared sequence variants as a technical artifact. Presence/absence analyses assumed roughly uniform sequencing depth across donors, an assumption that may not hold. The authors suggested that the approach could potentially be generalized to other disease states and immunological phenotypes. A later analysis associated roughly 17,000 TCR beta sequences with specific HLA alleles at a false discovery rate of 0.05. In this cohort, only TCR beta chains were sequenced, and detectable features were limited by the absence of alpha or paired-chain data. In the study, 164 TCR beta chains were listed as associated with cytomegalovirus. A further reported finding was that TCR beta sequences accurately predicted the HLA-A and HLA-B alleles for most subjects in the first cohort. According to a later analysis, TCR association rates differed among HLA loci, with DRB1 alleles showing the most associated TCRs and HLA-C alleles showing the fewest. In a later analysis, HLA-associated TCR beta chains showed more clonal expansion and lower generation probabilities than non-associated chains that were equally common. In a later genetic analysis, fewer N-insertions in productive TCRs were reported among donors in an Asian-associated ancestry cluster than the roughly 710-donor mean. When HLA alleles, especially DR and DQ, strongly co-occurred, attributing TCR associations to individual alleles was difficult. Because counts were too low, around 18 rarely observed V segments, including chromosome 9 orphons, were left out of the earlier analysis of several hundred of the donors. In a later genetic analysis, a missense DCLRE1C variant was associated with V-gene and J-gene trimming of TCR beta chains, and the association was replicated in an independent cohort. In an earlier analysis of about 600 of the donors, most TCR beta V segments appeared in productive rearrangements about 90% or about 30% of the time, broadly matching IMGT annotations.

Note on this clone: No antigen is known for it. No quality values exist for individual bases; no much larger clone is one base distant.

The library was obtained by the immunoSEQ multiplex PCR assay. For the multiplex PCR, a mixture combining 60 forward primers for TCR Vbeta segments and 13 reverse primers for TCR Jbeta segments was used. The CDR3 region of rearranged TCR beta genes was amplified from genomic DNA with a multiplex PCR assay. Amplified TCR beta libraries were sequenced as 87-base-pair reads on the Illumina HiSeq System. In the source study's methods: A later analysis tallied around 87 million unique TCR beta chains across the 666 repertoires, and 10 million to 11 million of those chains were shared by two or more donors. To remove PCR and sequencing errors, raw reads were error-corrected and collapsed into unique sequences using a nearest-neighbor algorithm that merged closely related sequences. To assign V, D and J gene segments, CDR3 sequences were aligned to IMGT reference sequences. For a sequence to be retained, a match of at least six nucleotides was required to both a V gene segment and a J gene segment. Rearrangements were called productive when the CDR3 lacked stop codons and stayed in frame with V and J; all others were non-productive. CDR3 was defined by IMGT convention, running from the second conserved V-encoded cysteine to the conserved J-encoded phenylalanine. In an earlier analysis of more than 550 of the donors, sequences lacking an unambiguous match to a single V gene segment were excluded. An earlier analysis of 500 to 700 of the donors classified V segments as functional when productive rearrangements were above 56.7% and as segregating when the standard deviation between donors was above 5%. To diagnose cytomegalovirus status from the catalog of TCR beta chain sequences, a statistical classification framework was built. V and J gene assignment, in a later analysis, came from comparing TCR nucleotide sequences with IMGT/GENE-DB human TR gene sequences. Using the TCRdist pipeline, a later analysis assigned CDR3 sequences along with most-parsimonious VDJ recombination scenarios. In a later analysis, each TCR beta chain was defined by its CDR3 amino acid sequence together with its V-gene family, and reads without a unique V-gene family were excluded. To address suspected cross-contamination and a sequencing artifact, a later analysis removed several hundred highly shared, low-generation-probability nucleotide sequences. For each public chain, a later analysis derived a clonal expansion index from normalized ranks of inferred template counts within each repertoire. Generation probabilities in a later analysis came from a VDJ recombination model fitted to out-of-frame rearrangements, and those results were checked against IGoR. In a later analysis, hypergeometric tests were used to score TCR-TCR, TCR-HLA and TCR-CMV co-occurrence, with a repertoire-size bias correction applied to TCR pairs. A later analysis estimated false discovery rates by permuting HLA or CMV assignments 20 times. In a later analysis, co-occurring TCRs were grouped with DBSCAN, and TCRdist sequence similarity was added when clustering was performed within HLA-allele-positive subsets. Co-occurrence clustering excluded repertoires with fewer than 30,000 or more than 120,000 public chains, plus five with anomalous nucleotide sharing. TCRdb provides this immuneACCESS table in a form limited to in-frame rearrangements. Some clones are lacking; in checked studies, under half of them reflect an unresolved V gene, and why the rest are absent is not known. V and J calls and clone size are copied from that table; D and trimming were computed from the DNA. For this sample the table gives approximately 88,000 clones, of which over 60% were detected only once. Less than 6% of the sample lies in the top ten.

The cohort comprised several hundred healthy bone marrow donors. At the time of sampling, every cohort member was nominally healthy, though immune exposures that went unrecorded were likely present. The donor tested CMV seropositive, placing the donor among the approximately 290 seropositive members of the cohort. A peripheral blood sample was provided by each donor, and peripheral blood mononuclear cells were used for TCR beta sequencing. Genomic DNA extraction from the blood cell samples was performed with the Qiagen DNeasy Blood Extraction Kit. The sample was PBMCs. This receptor was obtained from a man aged 25-45 years in good health and CMV-seropositive.

The DNA sequence follows: TGTGCCAGCAGCCCGGACAGGGTGAGGAACATTCAGTACTTC. It specifies CASSPDRVRNIQYF. This receptor chain uses TRBV5-6 and TRBJ2-4, and TRBD1 aligns with 8 junction nucleotides. Taken from the germline V gene, the CDR1 and CDR2 loops are SGHDT and YYEEEE. From V the trimming removes 4 bases and from J it removes 7 bases, while the gene matches leave 7 bases of the junction unaccounted for. The CDR3 starts with the cysteine, ends with the phenylalanine, and has 14 residues. Just the 42-base CDR3 DNA is kept, in frame starting at base 1.